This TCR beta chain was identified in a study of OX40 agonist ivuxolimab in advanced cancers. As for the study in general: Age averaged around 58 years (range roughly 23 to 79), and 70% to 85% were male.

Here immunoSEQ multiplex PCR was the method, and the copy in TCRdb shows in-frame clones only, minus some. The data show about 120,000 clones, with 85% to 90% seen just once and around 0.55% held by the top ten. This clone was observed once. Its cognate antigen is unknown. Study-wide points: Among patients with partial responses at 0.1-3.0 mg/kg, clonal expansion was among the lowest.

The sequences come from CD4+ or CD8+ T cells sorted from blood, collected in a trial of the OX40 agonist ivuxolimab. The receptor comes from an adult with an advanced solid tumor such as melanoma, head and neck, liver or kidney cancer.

For the CDR3, the DNA is TGTGCCAGTAGTATAATTGCTGGTAATCAGCCCCAGCATTTT. Amino acid sequence: CASSIIAGNQPQHF. V gene TRBV19 combines with J gene TRBJ1-5, with unresolved D. Trimming pared 2 bases from V and 4 bases from J, leaving 9 bases between. The CDR3 totals 14 residues. Germline loops: CDR1 LNHDA, CDR2 SQIVND (reference sequence).